This passage covers 19 T cell receptor beta chains from one sample sequenced in a study of metastatic and nonmetastatic thyroid tumors. Prior to thyroid surgery, none of the patients had received any treatment. TCRdb reassembled clones from the PCR reads with MiXCR. The profile shows around 30,000 clones, 10% to 15% of them singletons. The specimen was blood. These receptors all come from a female donor with papillary thyroid cancer or a benign thyroid nodule (not recorded which). Some clones in this sample may be carry-over from other donors' samples.

In its sample, this clone was seen many times. V usage is TRBV5-4 and J usage is TRBJ1-6; 7 bases are a match to TRBD1. J gave up 7 bases and V 3 bases, and 4 bases lay outside the gene matches. The CDR3 has 14 residues. CDR1 SGHNT and CDR2 YYREEE come from the germline V gene (reference sequence). For the CDR3, the DNA is TGTGCCAGCAGCTCGGGACAGATCAATTCACCCCTCCACTTT. Translated: CASSSGQINSPLHF.

The table lists this clone with many counts. Being one base from a much bigger clone, this may be a read error. V is TRBV20-1 and J is TRBJ2-5, with D hard to call. The length of the CDR3 is 13 residues. Germline assignment: CDR1 DFQATT and CDR2 SNEGSKA (reference sequence). Trimming removed 8 bases from V and 2 bases from J, with 15 bases in between. CDR3 coding DNA: TGCAGTCCCGGTAGTGGCGTACAAGAGACCCAGTACTTC. Its translation: CSPGSGVQETQYF.

This clone is termed medium-sized. This chain uses TRBV20-1 with TRBJ2-7, with D perhaps TRBD1 (5 bases). The germline V gene has CDR1 DFQATT and CDR2 SNEGSKA (reference sequence). V lost 5 bases and J lost 0, with 11 bases in between. This CDR3 contains 13 residues. CDR3 DNA: TGCAGTGCTTTGGGGCGGTTCTCCTACGAGCAGTACTTC. Encoded protein: CSALGRFSYEQYF.

This clone was observed at least ten times. The chain recombines TRBV4-1 with TRBJ2-6; tentatively, D is TRBD2 (6 bases). Per the germline V gene, CDR1 is MGHRA and CDR2 is YSYEKL. This CDR3 spans 16 amino acids. V gave up 3 bases and J gave up 4 bases, with 13 bases separating them. Here the CDR3 reads CASSQGGGRGANVLTF. The CDR3 DNA is TGCGCCAGCAGCCAGGGAGGAGGGCGGGGGGCCAACGTCCTGACTTTC.

This clone occurred a few times. This rearrangement joins TRBV2 to TRBJ2-3, with a possible D match to TRBD2 (5 bases). In germline, CDR1 is SNHLY, CDR2 FYNNEI. This CDR3 is 15 amino acids long. V was clipped by 5 bases and J by 8 bases, with 20 bases between them. The CDR3 DNA follows: TGTGCCAGCAGTCCTTGGAATAGGAGAGAGGGTACGCAGTATTTT. Translated: CASSPWNRREGTQYF.

CDR3 in amino acids: CATRSAGTQNTEAFF. DNA for the CDR3: TGTGCCACCCGCTCTGCCGGGACACAGAACACTGAAGCTTTCTTT. The chain carries TRBV24-1 and TRBJ1-1, with D possibly matching TRBD1 (6 bases). The CDR3 has 15 amino acids. Germline values: CDR1 KGHDR, CDR2 SFDVKD. V dropped 9 bases and J dropped 1 base, with 17 bases sitting between them.

This clone was detected many times. The gene calls are TRBV7-3 and TRBJ2-7; either TRBD1 or TRBD2 may supply D (5 bases each). Germline values: CDR1 SGHTA, CDR2 FQGTGA. V was pared by 2 bases and J by 5 bases, with 13 bases between. The CDR3 has 14 residues. The CDR3 DNA is TGTGCCAGCAGCTTATCAGGGTGGGAGAACGAGCAGTACTTC. Its protein is CASSLSGWENEQYF. The full variable domain, completed using reference TRBV7-3 and TRBJ2-7, is GAGVSQTPSNKVTEKGKYVELRCDPISGHTALYWYRQSLGQGPEFLIYFQGTGAADDSGLPNDRFFAVRPEGSVSTLKIQRTERGDSAVYLCASSLSGWENEQYFGPGTRLTVT.

This clone was observed at least ten times. This chain links TRBV20-1 with TRBJ2-5, with 10 nucleotides matching TRBD2. Losses at the gene ends were 1 base for V and 5 bases for J; bases not matched to a gene: 10. Germline V gene data show CDR1 as DFQATT and CDR2 as SNEGSKA (reference sequence). This CDR3 has 16 amino acids. CDR3 nucleotide sequence: TGCAGTGCTAGAGGGCGTGCGCTAGCGGGAGTGGAGACCCAGTACTTC. Residues: CSARGRALAGVETQYF.

This clone was seen once. The V call is TRBV4-1, the J call TRBJ1-6, with D unclear. The germline V and J ends were trimmed by 0 bases and 7 bases, with 7 bases remaining between them. Germline V gives CDR1 MGHRA, CDR2 YSYEKL. This CDR3 contains 14 residues. This CDR3 is CASSQDYGNSPLHF. DNA of the CDR3: TGCGCCAGCAGCCAAGACTATGGAAATTCACCCCTCCACTTT.

This clone showed up many times. The chain is built from TRBV2 and TRBJ1-2; D is ambiguous. Germline loops: CDR1 SNHLY, CDR2 FYNNEI. The V end lost 5 bases, the J end lost 5 bases, and 18 bases lay between the germline ends. This CDR3 has 15 residues. The CDR3 loop reads CASSPSEAHLYGYTF. Here the CDR3 DNA reads TGTGCCAGCAGTCCCTCAGAGGCCCATCTATATGGCTACACCTTC.

This clone has at least ten counts. This chain uses TRBV18 with TRBJ2-3, with D maybe TRBD2 (6 bases). Trimming removed 3 bases from V and 7 bases from J, with 14 bases in between. The CDR3 covers 14 residues. CDR1 is KGHSH, CDR2 LQKENI, per germline. This chain's CDR3 is CASSPGLASNTQYF. The CDR3 DNA follows: TGTGCCAGCTCACCTGGGCTAGCGTCGAATACGCAGTATTTT.

This clone showed up many times. CDR3 DNA sequence: TGTGCCAGCAGTTACTTCCAGGGGGATGACTATGGCTACACCTTC. Translation: CASSYFQGDDYGYTF. The genes are TRBV6-5 and TRBJ1-2; TRBD1 matches at 7 bases. The CDR3 sequence is 15 residues long. Unmatched junction bases numbered 5, after V lost 1 base and J lost 3 bases. Germline V gives CDR1 MNHEY, CDR2 SVGAGI.

This chain links TRBV2 with TRBJ2-2; a weak D match, TRBD2 (5 bases). The V gene's germline CDR1 is SNHLY and CDR2 FYNNEI. The CDR3 has 17 residues. V was shortened by 9 bases and J by 4 bases, with 24 bases between the two germline ends. CDR3 loop: CASSEYMSVRSTGELFF. In nucleotides, the CDR3 is TGTGCCAGTAGCGAATACATGAGCGTACGGAGCACCGGGGAGCTGTTTTTT.

This clone has ten or more counts. The chain uses TRBV6-4 and TRBJ2-2; 7 nucleotides agree with TRBD1. The V segment lost 7 bases and the J segment 3 bases; nucleotides outside the gene matches: 5. Per the germline V gene, CDR1 is MRHNA and CDR2 is SNTAGT. The CDR3 contains 14 residues. CDR3 sequence: CASKGQADTGELFF. The CDR3 DNA is TGTGCCAGCAAAGGACAGGCCGACACCGGGGAGCTGTTTTTT.

This clone was seen ten or more times. The rearrangement links TRBV20-1 to TRBJ2-1, with a tentative D call TRBD1 (6 bases). In germline, CDR1 is DFQATT, CDR2 SNEGSKA (reference sequence). CDR3 size: 14 residues. V gave up 7 bases and J gave up 2 bases, with 15 bases separating them. CDR3 residues: CSGITGHPYNEQFF. CDR3 DNA: TGCAGTGGAATAACGGGACACCCCTACAATGAGCAGTTCTTC.

This clone has ten or more counts. The J gene is TRBJ2-7, the V gene TRBV19; TRBD2 aligns across 9 bases. Per germline, CDR1 LNHDA and CDR2 SQIVND (reference sequence). J was trimmed by 6 bases and V by 6 bases; bases with no gene match: 18. The CDR3 has 17 amino acids. The CDR3 here is CASRRFLAGGPDSEQYF. The CDR3 bases are TGTGCCAGTAGGAGGTTTTTGGCGGGAGGGCCTGACAGCGAGCAGTACTTC.

This clone was recorded at least ten times. The chain recombines TRBV12-3 or TRBV12-4 with TRBJ2-2; D is ambiguous. The CDR3 is made up of 12 amino acids. Between the trimmed V and J ends, which lost 5 bases and 6 bases, there was a span of 7 bases. CDR3 sequence: CASSPGPGELFF. The CDR3 bases are TGTGCCAGCAGTCCCGGCCCCGGGGAGCTGTTTTTT.

At least ten counts were recorded for this clone. V usage is TRBV2 and J usage is TRBJ1-5; weak D call: TRBD1 (5 bases). Trimming removed 6 bases at V and 7 bases at J, with 16 bases between. The CDR3 runs to 14 residues. CDR1 SNHLY and CDR2 FYNNEI come from the germline V gene. CDR3 amino acids: CASRGEGQEQPQHF. The CDR3 DNA follows: TGTGCCAGCAGGGGGGAGGGTCAGGAGCAGCCCCAGCATTTT. The full variable domain, completed using reference TRBV2 and TRBJ1-5, is EPEVTQTPSHQVTQMGQEVILRCVPISNHLYFYWYRQILGQKVEFLVSFYNNEISEKSEIFDDQFSVERPDGSNFTLKIRSTKLEDSAMYFCASRGEGQEQPQHFGDGTRLSIL.

In this sample, this clone turned up many times. The chain is built from TRBV6-2 or TRBV6-3 and TRBJ2-7, with 11 bases matching TRBD2. CDR3 length: 15 residues. The V and J ends lost 7 bases and 3 bases, in that order; junction bases with no gene match: 8. CDR1 MNHEY and CDR2 SVGEGT come from the germline V gene. The CDR3 DNA follows: TGTGCCAGCACTCCCGGGACTAGCGGAAACTACGAGCAGTACTTC. Translated: CASTPGTSGNYEQYF.